This T cell receptor (beta chain) was identified during a study of cytomegalovirus exposure and HLA in healthy donors (TCRdb year 2017). Describing the broader study: An earlier analysis of fewer than 750 of the donors reported about 260 Gb of sequence data and 117 million unique TCR beta sequences obtained from some 200 million T cells. Approximately 300 gigabases of sequencing data and around 88 million unique TCR sequences made up an early release that covered approximately 700 HLA-typed donors. Of the 350 to 450 genotyped donors, approximately 80% fell in the genetic ancestry cluster associated with self-reported Caucasian donors. The study aimed to test whether cataloging public T cell receptors could reveal signatures of past pathogen exposure. Using immunosequencing, the study profiled T cell repertoires from about 620 subjects and related those repertoires to cytomegalovirus serostatus. A separate validation cohort of about 110 different subjects was used in addition to the roughly 720-subject first cohort. To predict cytomegalovirus infection status, the study combined high-throughput TCR immunosequencing, statistical association of individual TCRs with disease status, and machine learning. A later analysis re-analyzed previously published TCR beta repertoires from approximately 700 donors and added high-resolution HLA genotyping to study TCR occurrence patterns. In the later analysis, no new phenotypic data were used to find candidate immune exposures; instead, reliance was placed on TCR beta sequences and their occurrence across donors. To decide whether each TCR beta V gene segment behaved as functional or pseudogenic, an earlier analysis of some 600 of the donors relied on high-throughput TCR beta sequencing. Donor age, sex, ethnicity and CMV serostatus were compiled alongside the repertoire data. Genome-wide SNP genotypes for about three fifths of the 666 donors were used in a later genetic analysis, which treated that subset as a discovery cohort. All discovery cohort repertoires had been generated using a single sequencing platform. HLA typing covered class I and class II loci at four-digit resolution. Typing coverage differed by locus: A, B, C, DRB1 and DQB1 were typed in roughly 620-630 donors, DQA1 in 522, DPA1 in some 610, and DPB1 in roughly 450. About 5 DR-DQ haplotypes were handled as single units for association and clustering, since linkage in the cohort was strong. Among around 400 genotyped donors of the cohort, an average of around 240,000 unique TCR beta nucleotide sequences were sequenced per donor, roughly 20% of them non-productive.

The cohort consisted of hundreds of healthy bone marrow donors. Cohort members were all nominally healthy when sampled, although unrecorded immune exposures were likely present. Of the 650 to 750 cohort members, fewer than 300 had positive CMV serostatus and 350 to 450 had negative CMV serostatus, and CMV serostatus was not recorded for the donor. A peripheral blood sample was provided by each donor, and peripheral blood mononuclear cells were used for TCR beta sequencing. Genomic DNA extraction from the blood cell samples was performed with the Qiagen DNeasy Blood Extraction Kit. With respect to this clone: Its antigen specificity is not known. Within one base of it there is no much larger clone, and no base qualities were kept.

The CDR3, from cysteine to phenylalanine, totals 17 residues. Just the 51-base CDR3 DNA is kept, in frame starting at base 1. At the junction V is shortened by 0 bases and J by 2 bases; bases outside the gene matches: 8. Based on the germline V gene, the CDR1 and CDR2 sequences are SGHTS and YDEGEE. On the study overall, not on this receptor specifically: The cohort was sequenced for TCR beta chains only, and without alpha or paired-chain data the features that could be detected were limited. In a later analysis, some 18,000 TCR beta sequences were associated with specific HLA alleles at a false discovery rate of 0.05. According to the authors, the approach could potentially be generalized to other disease states and immunological phenotypes. In a later genetic analysis, a missense DCLRE1C variant was associated with V-gene and J-gene trimming of TCR beta chains, and the association was replicated in an independent cohort. Broadly in line with IMGT annotations, most TCR beta V segments showed up in productive rearrangements about 87% or about 30% of the time in an earlier analysis of around 550 of the donors. Because HLA typing was unavailable for some donors at each locus, only the typed subset was used in association tests. The presence/absence analyses assumed that sequencing depth was roughly uniform across donors, and that assumption may not be true. A group of highly shared sequence variants was considered likely to be a technical artifact of the sequencing pipeline. Because counts were too low, about 15 rarely observed V segments, including chromosome 9 orphons, were left out of the earlier analysis of approximately 580 of the donors. Some IMGT-functional V segments, including TRBV6-2 and TRBV6-3, could not be told apart with the 87-base-pair reads, so those segments were excluded. The classifier was reported to diagnose cytomegalovirus status with high specificity and sensitivity in both the original cohort and the validation cohort. In a later analysis, most CMV-associated TCR beta chains were found to appear HLA-restricted, with HLA associations seemingly driven largely by CMV exposure. According to a later analysis, TCR association rates differed among HLA loci, with DRB1 alleles showing the most associated TCRs and HLA-C alleles showing the fewest. In a later analysis, several top co-occurrence clusters were reported to appear linked to parvovirus B19, influenza, CMV and Epstein-Barr virus. Most TCR sequences were observed very rarely across donors, whereas some public TCRs were present in many individuals. When HLA alleles, especially DR and DQ, strongly co-occurred, TCR associations were difficult to assign to individual alleles. Linkage disequilibrium might explain the correlated functional status among segregating V segments, but an unknown experimental factor could not be excluded. In vitro tests confirmed that a few of the cytomegalovirus-associated TCR beta chains recognize cytomegalovirus antigens. A total of fewer than 200 TCR beta chains were listed by the study as associated with cytomegalovirus. The only immune exposure information available for the cohort was CMV serostatus. A further reported finding was that TCR beta sequences accurately predicted the HLA-A and HLA-B alleles for most subjects in the first cohort. Compared with the roughly 700-donor mean, donors in an Asian-associated ancestry cluster had fewer N-insertions in productive TCRs, according to a later genetic analysis. In a later analysis, HLA-associated TCR beta chains were found to be more clonally expanded and to have lower generation probabilities than equally common non-associated chains.

Library preparation used the immunoSEQ multiplex PCR assay. For the multiplex PCR, a mixture combining 60 forward primers for TCR Vbeta segments and 13 reverse primers for TCR Jbeta segments was used. The CDR3 region of rearranged TCR beta genes was amplified from genomic DNA by a multiplex PCR assay. Amplified TCR beta libraries were sequenced as 87-base-pair reads on the Illumina HiSeq System. Processing in the source paper ran as follows. Across the 670 or so repertoires, a later analysis counted roughly 77 million unique TCR beta chains, roughly 11 million of which were shared by at least two donors. To remove PCR and sequencing errors, raw reads were error-corrected and collapsed into unique sequences using a nearest-neighbor algorithm that merged closely related sequences. To assign V, D and J gene segments, CDR3 sequences were aligned to IMGT reference sequences. For a sequence to be retained, at least a six-nucleotide match to both a V gene segment and a J gene segment was required. A rearrangement counted as productive if the CDR3 had no stop codons and remained in frame with V and J, and every other rearrangement counted as non-productive. Following IMGT convention, CDR3 was defined as the stretch from the second conserved V-encoded cysteine up to the conserved J-encoded phenylalanine. The earlier analysis of 500 to 650 of the donors excluded any sequence lacking an unambiguous match to a single V gene segment. In an earlier analysis of some 590 of the donors, a V segment was called functional when productive rearrangements were above 56.7%, and segregating when the standard deviation between donors exceeded 5%. To diagnose cytomegalovirus status from the catalog of TCR beta chain sequences, a statistical classification framework was built. In a later analysis, TCR nucleotide sequences were compared against IMGT/GENE-DB human TR gene sequences so that V and J genes could be assigned. The TCRdist pipeline was used in a later analysis to assign CDR3 sequences and most-parsimonious VDJ recombination scenarios. In a later analysis, every TCR beta chain was defined by the combination of its CDR3 amino acid sequence and its V-gene family, and reads without a unique V-gene family were dropped. In a later analysis, 450 to 600 highly shared, low-generation-probability nucleotide sequences were removed to address suspected cross-contamination and a sequencing artifact. A later analysis calculated a clonal expansion index for each public chain from normalized within-repertoire ranks of inferred template counts. Generation probabilities in a later analysis came from a VDJ recombination model fitted to out-of-frame rearrangements, and those results were checked against IGoR. In a later analysis, TCR-TCR, TCR-HLA and TCR-CMV co-occurrence was scored with hypergeometric tests, and a repertoire-size bias correction was applied to TCR pairs. In a later analysis, false discovery rates were estimated by permuting HLA or CMV assignments 20 times. In a later analysis, co-occurring TCRs were grouped using DBSCAN, and TCRdist sequence similarity was added for clustering within HLA-allele-positive subsets. Co-occurrence clustering excluded repertoires with fewer than 30,000 or more than 120,000 public chains, plus five with anomalous nucleotide sharing. Here the immuneACCESS table is served through TCRdb, limited to in-frame sequences with V and J called. Missing clones are a known gap in these copies; in checked studies unresolved V genes cover under half, and the rest lacks a known reason. That table gives V, J and clone size, and the DNA gave D and trimming. The sample yields about 180,000 clones; more than 60% were counted once. 2.5% of the sample goes to the ten largest clones.

The material sequenced was PBMCs. The TCR comes from a human donor in good health. Recombination linked TRBV5-8 to TRBJ2-1, and 7 junctional nucleotides match TRBD1. The DNA sequence follows: TGTGCCAGCAGCTTGGGCTACGGACAGGCAACCTACAATGAGCAGTTCTTC. Translated, it gives CASSLGYGQATYNEQFF.